The present TCR beta chain was sequenced within a study of breast tumors, draining lymph nodes, adjacent tissues. A note on this clonotype: No antigen is known for it.

The study's findings and limits: Tumor and nontumor repertoires were significantly more similar in luminal-like than in basal-like breast cancer. The data were judged consistent with most tumor T cells coming from lymph node and expanding in tumor. Tumor TCR diversity was below lymph nodes but above nontumor tissue.

Samples came from axillary lymph nodes draining the breast cancer. Trimming removed 7 bases from V and 0 bases from J, with 12 bases in between. The CDR3 extends over 14 amino acids. Germline lookup yields CDR1 LNHDA and CDR2 SQIVND (reference sequence). TCRdb used MiXCR to reprocess the multiplex PCR reads, holding one entry per CDR3 protein. The sample comprises about 180,000 distinct CDR3 sequences, around 35% of which are singletons, and around 3.5% rests with the top ten. The chain recombines TRBV19 with TRBJ1-1, with a possible D match to TRBD1 (5 bases). The material sequenced was axillary lymph node tissue. The origin of this receptor is a female donor with breast cancer. Some clones in this sample may be carry-over from other donors' samples. This CDR3 is CASNTGTLNTEAFF. The DNA of the CDR3 is TGTGCCAGTAATACCGGGACTTTGAACACTGAAGCTTTCTTT.